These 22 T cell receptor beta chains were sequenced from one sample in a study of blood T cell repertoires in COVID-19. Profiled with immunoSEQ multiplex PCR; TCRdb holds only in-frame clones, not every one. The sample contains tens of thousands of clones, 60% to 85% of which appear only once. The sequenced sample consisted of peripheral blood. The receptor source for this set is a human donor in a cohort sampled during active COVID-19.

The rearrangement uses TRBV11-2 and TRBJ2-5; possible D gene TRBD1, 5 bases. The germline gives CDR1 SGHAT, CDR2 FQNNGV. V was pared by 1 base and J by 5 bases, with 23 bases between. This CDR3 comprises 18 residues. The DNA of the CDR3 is TGTGCCAGCAGCTTAGTTGGCAGGGTCCCGCTCCGGCCCGAGACCCAGTACTTC. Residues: CASSLVGRVPLRPETQYF.

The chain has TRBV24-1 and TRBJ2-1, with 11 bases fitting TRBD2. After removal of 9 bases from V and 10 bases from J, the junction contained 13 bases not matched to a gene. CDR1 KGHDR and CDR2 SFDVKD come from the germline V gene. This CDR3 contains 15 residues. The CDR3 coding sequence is TGTGCCACCTCCAGACTAGCGGGGCCCCTCGGGGAGCAGTTCTTC. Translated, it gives CATSRLAGPLGEQFF.

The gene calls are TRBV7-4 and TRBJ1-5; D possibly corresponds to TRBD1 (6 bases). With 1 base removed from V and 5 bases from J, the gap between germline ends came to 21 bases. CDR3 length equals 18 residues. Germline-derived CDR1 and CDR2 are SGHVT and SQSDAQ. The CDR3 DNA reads TGTGCCAGCAGCTTAGGCCCACCAGGGGCCTCGAGTCATCAGCCCCAGCATTTT. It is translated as CASSLGPPGASSHQPQHF.

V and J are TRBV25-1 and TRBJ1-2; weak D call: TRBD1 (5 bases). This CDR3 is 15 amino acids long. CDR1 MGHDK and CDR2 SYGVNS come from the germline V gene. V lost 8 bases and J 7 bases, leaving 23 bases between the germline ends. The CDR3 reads CASSYGWGQGGGYTF. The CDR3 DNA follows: TGTGCCAGCTCCTACGGGTGGGGCCAGGGAGGTGGCTACACCTTC.

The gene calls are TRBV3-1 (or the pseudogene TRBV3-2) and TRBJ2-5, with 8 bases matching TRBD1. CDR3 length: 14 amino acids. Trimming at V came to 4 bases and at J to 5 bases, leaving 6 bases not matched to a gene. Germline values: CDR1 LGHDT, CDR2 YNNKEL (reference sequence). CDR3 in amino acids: CASSPRTGHETQYF. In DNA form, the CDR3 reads TGTGCCAGCAGCCCCCGGACAGGGCACGAGACCCAGTACTTC.

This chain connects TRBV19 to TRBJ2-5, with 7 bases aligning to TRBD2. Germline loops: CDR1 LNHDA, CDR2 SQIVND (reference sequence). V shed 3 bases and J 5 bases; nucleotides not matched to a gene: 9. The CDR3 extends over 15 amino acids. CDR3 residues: CASSISGGGGETQYF. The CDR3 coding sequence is TGTGCCAGTAGTATCTCAGGTGGGGGAGGGGAGACCCAGTACTTC. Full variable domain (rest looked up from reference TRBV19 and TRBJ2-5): DGGITQSPKYLFRKEGQNVTLSCEQNLNHDAMYWYRQDPGQGLRLIYYSQIVNDFQKGDIAEGYSVSREKKESFPLTVTSAQKNPTAFYLCASSISGGGGETQYFGPGTRLLVL.

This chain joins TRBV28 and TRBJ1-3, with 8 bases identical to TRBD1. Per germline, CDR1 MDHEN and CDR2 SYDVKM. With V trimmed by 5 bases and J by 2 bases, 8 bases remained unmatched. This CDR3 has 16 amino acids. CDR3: CASSTYGQGPGNTIYF. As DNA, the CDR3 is TGTGCCAGCAGTACCTATGGACAGGGCCCTGGAAACACCATATATTTT.

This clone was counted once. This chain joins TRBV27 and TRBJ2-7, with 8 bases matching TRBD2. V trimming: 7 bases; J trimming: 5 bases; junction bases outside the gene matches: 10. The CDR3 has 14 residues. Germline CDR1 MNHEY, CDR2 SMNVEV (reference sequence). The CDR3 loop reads CASIPGLVTHEQYV. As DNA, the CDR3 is TGTGCCAGCATCCCGGGACTAGTTACCCACGAGCAGTACGTC.

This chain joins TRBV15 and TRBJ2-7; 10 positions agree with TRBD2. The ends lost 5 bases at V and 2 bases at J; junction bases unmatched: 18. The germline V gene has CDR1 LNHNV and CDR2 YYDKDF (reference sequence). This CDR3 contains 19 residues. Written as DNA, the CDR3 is TGTGCCACCAGCGGAGGAAGGACTAGCGGAGTCCGGTTTACCTACGAGCAGTACGTC. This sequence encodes CATSGGRTSGVRFTYEQYV.

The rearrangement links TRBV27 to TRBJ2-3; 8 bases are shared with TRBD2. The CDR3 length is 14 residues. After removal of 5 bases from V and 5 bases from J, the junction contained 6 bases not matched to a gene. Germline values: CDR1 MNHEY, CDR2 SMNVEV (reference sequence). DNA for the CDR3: TGTGCCAGCAGTACGCGGGGGGTCCTAGATACGCAGTATTTT. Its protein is CASSTRGVLDTQYF.

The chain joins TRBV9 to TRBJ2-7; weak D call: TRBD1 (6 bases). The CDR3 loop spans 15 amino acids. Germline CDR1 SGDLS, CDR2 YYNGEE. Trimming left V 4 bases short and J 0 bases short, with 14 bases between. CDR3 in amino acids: CASSPTGSSSYEQYF. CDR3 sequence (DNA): TGTGCCAGCAGCCCCACAGGGTCGAGCTCCTACGAGCAGTACTTC. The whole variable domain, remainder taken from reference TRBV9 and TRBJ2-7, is DSGVTQTPKHLITATGQRVTLRCSPRSGDLSVYWYQQSLDQGLQFLIQYYNGEERAKGNILERFSAQQFPDLHSELNLSSLELGDSALYFCASSPTGSSSYEQYFGPGTRLTVT.

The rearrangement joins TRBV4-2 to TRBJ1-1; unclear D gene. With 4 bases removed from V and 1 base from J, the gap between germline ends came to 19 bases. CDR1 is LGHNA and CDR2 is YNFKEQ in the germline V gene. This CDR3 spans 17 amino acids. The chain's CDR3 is CASSLDPPQSANTEAFF. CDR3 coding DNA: TGTGCCAGCAGCCTAGATCCTCCCCAGTCCGCGAACACTGAAGCTTTCTTT.

The CDR3 protein is CASSLQGNEKLFF. CDR3 in DNA: TGTGCCAGCAGTTTACAGGGGAATGAAAAACTGTTTTTT. The genes are TRBV12-3 or TRBV12-4 and TRBJ1-4; tentatively, D is TRBD1 (6 bases). Trimming took 2 bases from V and 5 from J, leaving 6 bases between them. The CDR3 runs to 13 residues.

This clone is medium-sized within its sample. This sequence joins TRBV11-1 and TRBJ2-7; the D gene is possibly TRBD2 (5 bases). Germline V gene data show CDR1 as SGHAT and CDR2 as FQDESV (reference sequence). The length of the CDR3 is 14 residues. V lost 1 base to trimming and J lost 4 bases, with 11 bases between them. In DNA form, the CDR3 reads TGTGCCAGCAGCTTAGGAGACGGGGAGTACGAGCAGTACTTC. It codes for CASSLGDGEYEQYF.

The CDR3 loop is CASSSLADSYNEQFF. The CDR3 region has the DNA TGTGCCAGCAGCTCACTAGCGGATTCCTACAATGAGCAGTTCTTC. The chain employs TRBV7-9 and TRBJ2-1, with 8 bases aligning to TRBD2. The CDR3 has 15 amino acids. Germline values: CDR1 SEHNR, CDR2 FQNEAQ (reference sequence). With V trimmed by 4 bases and J by 1 base, 3 bases remained unmatched.

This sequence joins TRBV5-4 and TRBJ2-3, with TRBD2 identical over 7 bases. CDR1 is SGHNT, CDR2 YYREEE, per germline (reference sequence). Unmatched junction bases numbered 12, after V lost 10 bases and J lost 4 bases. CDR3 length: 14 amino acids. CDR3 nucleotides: TGTGCCCCGGAGGCGGGAGAAGACGCAGATACGCAGTATTTT. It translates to CAPEAGEDADTQYF.

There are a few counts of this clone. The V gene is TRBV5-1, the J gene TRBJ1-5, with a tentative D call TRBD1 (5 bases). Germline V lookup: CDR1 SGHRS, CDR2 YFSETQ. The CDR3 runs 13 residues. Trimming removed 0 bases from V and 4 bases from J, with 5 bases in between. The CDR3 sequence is CASSLGQNQPQHF. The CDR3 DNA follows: TGCGCCAGCAGCTTGGGACAGAATCAGCCCCAGCATTTT.

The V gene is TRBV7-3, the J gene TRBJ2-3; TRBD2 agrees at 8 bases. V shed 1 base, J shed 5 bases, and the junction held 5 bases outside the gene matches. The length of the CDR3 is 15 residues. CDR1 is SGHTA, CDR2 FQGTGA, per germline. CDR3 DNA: TGTGCCAGCAGCTTAAACGGGGGGGCCGAAGATACGCAGTATTTT. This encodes CASSLNGGAEDTQYF.

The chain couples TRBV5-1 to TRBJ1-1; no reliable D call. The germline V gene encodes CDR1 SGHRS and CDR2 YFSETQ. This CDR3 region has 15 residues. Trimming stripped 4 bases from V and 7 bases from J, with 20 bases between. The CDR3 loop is CASSLISPGLSEAFF. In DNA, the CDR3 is TGCGCCAGCAGCCTGATATCCCCGGGTCTGAGTGAAGCTTTCTTT.

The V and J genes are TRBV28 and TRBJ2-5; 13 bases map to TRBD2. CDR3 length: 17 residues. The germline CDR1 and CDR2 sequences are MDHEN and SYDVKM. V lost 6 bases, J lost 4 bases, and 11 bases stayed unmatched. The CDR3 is CASSPGLAGEGLETQYF. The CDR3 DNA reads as TGTGCCAGCAGCCCCGGACTAGCGGGAGAGGGGCTAGAGACCCAGTACTTC.

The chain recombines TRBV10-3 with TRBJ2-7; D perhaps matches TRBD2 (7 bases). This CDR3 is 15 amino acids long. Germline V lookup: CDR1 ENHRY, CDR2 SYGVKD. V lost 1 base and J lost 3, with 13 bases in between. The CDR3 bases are TGTGCCATCAGTGAGTTGGGAGGGGGGAGCTACGAGCAGTACTTC. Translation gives CAISELGGGSYEQYF.

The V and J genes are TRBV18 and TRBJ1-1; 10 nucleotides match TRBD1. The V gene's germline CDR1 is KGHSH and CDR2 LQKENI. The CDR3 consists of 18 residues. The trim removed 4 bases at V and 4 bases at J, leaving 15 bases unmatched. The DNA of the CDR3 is TGTGCCAGCTCACTTCCCTGGGGGACAGGGGCGGAGGGCACTGAAGCTTTCTTT. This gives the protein CASSLPWGTGAEGTEAFF. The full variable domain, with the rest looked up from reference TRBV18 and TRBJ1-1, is NAGVMQNPRHLVRRRGQEARLRCSPMKGHSHVYWYRQLPEEGLKFMVYLQKENIIDESGMPKERFSAEFPKEGPSILRIQQVVRGDSAAYFCASSLPWGTGAEGTEAFFGQGTRLTVV.